This TCR beta chain was retrieved from a study of CD8+CD57+ T cells in acquired aplastic anemia (dated by TCRdb to the late 2010s). General notes on the study: On average, sorted CD4+ and CD8+ cells yielded roughly 3.4 ug of extracted DNA, with a range of about 0.18 to 27.4 ug. CD8+CD57+ expansion was defined as a frequency above the mean frequency observed in healthy subjects.

Profiling of TCR beta VDJ combinations and CDR3 sequences used genomic DNA as the template. An Illumina HiSeq 2000 was the platform used for TCR repertoire sequencing. For the original study's pipeline: TRBV/TRBJ rearrangement plots, CDR3 size and DJ length profiles, and Simpson's diversity index were used to evaluate the repertoires. Whichever DNA sequence was most abundant in the deep sequencing data was defined as the immunodominant clone. CDR3 amino acid sequences were screened for sharing across subjects and compared with published repertoires and the VDJdb database. Through fastp at Q25 and MiXCR, TCRdb rebuilt clones from the public reads, retaining in-frame beta chains. CDR3 protein duplicates are merged, each entry listing the most common genes and DNA. In this record, the V and J calls reflect TCRdb's handling and not the investigators' own analysis. Here the sample has about half a million distinct CDR3 sequences; over 25% occur a single time. The top ten clones comprise under 0.95% of the sample.

The paper as a whole reports these results and caveats: Around 28 CD8+ CDR3 sequences were found to be shared between patients and controls, but these sequences appeared to be highly expressed in patients and within the immunodominant clones of the patients. Between patients and healthy controls, no significant difference in CD8+ Simpson's diversity was found (P=0.060).

The patients picked for sequencing were ones in whom flow cytometry had shown an expansion of CD8+CD57+ cells. Severe acquired aplastic anemia was diagnosed in all patients according to International Study of Aplastic Anemia and Agranulocytosis and Camitta criteria. At the time blood was sampled, none of the patients had received any therapy. In the study, sorted CD4+ and CD8+ blood T cells from patients with severe aplastic anemia and from healthy subjects underwent deep sequencing of TCR repertoires. Patients were enrolled under clinicaltrials.gov protocols 00001620, 01623167, 00001397, 00071045, 00081523 and 00961064 in the USA. Ficoll-Paque density gradient centrifugation was used to isolate peripheral blood mononuclear cells. Before DNA extraction, CD4+ and CD8+ T cells were sorted by FACS or by magnetic beads. On this clonotype: This clone's antigen is unknown. The sample holds no much larger clone one base away, and base qualities are not on file.

V and J are truncated by 5 bases and 8 bases respectively, leaving an intervening sequence of 12 bases. The germline V gene gives CDR1 as SGHTA and CDR2 as FQGNSA. Measured from the cysteine to the phenylalanine, the CDR3 is 12 residues long. Only CDR3 DNA remains: 36 bases, in frame from the first base. This chain is built from TRBV7-2 and TRBJ1-2; no confident D gene assignment can be made. Sequenced material: sorted CD4+, CD8+, or CD8+CD57+ T cells (not recorded which) from PBMCs. The clonotype originates from a human donor with aplastic anemia. The CDR3 region reads CASSPRSGGYTF. The nucleotide sequence is given as TGTGCCAGCAGCCCGAGGTCCGGGGGCTACACCTTC.